These T cell receptor beta chains were read from a single sample in a study of blood T cell repertoires in COVID-19. Using immunoSEQ multiplex PCR, the repertoire was profiled, and TCRdb retains in-frame clones only, with some absent. The table has over 150,000 clones, 70% to 90% seen once. The sample was peripheral blood. These receptor sequences come from a woman aged 55-75 years with COVID-19, enrolled during active disease. The conserved cysteine and the conserved F or W are not part of the CDR3 here. Fields, in order: CDR3 protein, V gene, clone size, J gene. The size entry is marked missing in some rows and otherwise reads once, few, many or a size class.

ASSLSPGAADTQY,TRBV7-3,.,TRBJ2-3
ASADSNQPQH,TRBV6-6,.,TRBJ1-5
ASSHLRGVRAF,TRBV4-1,.,TRBJ1-1
ATGTGRGPNEKLF,TRBV24-1,once,TRBJ1-4
SATLSYGYT,TRBV20-1,.,TRBJ1-2
ASSQETDIYGYT,TRBV3-1/TRBV3-2,once,TRBJ1-2
AWSPGTGYEKLF,TRBV30,.,TRBJ1-4
ASSPARGGQPQH,TRBV11-2,.,TRBJ1-5
ASSEAARGHGYT,TRBV6-1,.,TRBJ1-2
ASSLAGQDPGYT,TRBV5-1,.,TRBJ1-2
ASSQRGSGANVLT,TRBV3-1/TRBV3-2,once,TRBJ2-6
ASSYSRQPDQPQH,TRBV6-5,.,TRBJ1-5
ASSSYPTNMYGYT,TRBV13,once,TRBJ1-2
ASRADAAPYQPQH,TRBV6-5,.,TRBJ1-5
ASSMGRGNEQF,TRBV19,.,TRBJ2-1
ASSSHGKGTEAF,TRBV7-9,.,TRBJ1-1
ASSHPPRSNQPQH,TRBV16,.,TRBJ1-5
SASPLQGGLNGYT,TRBV20-1,.,TRBJ1-2
ASSFQLAGESRDEQF,TRBV7-8,.,TRBJ2-1
ASSSRSRSSYNEQF,TRBV7-6,.,TRBJ2-1
ASSLDPNRGGYT,TRBV11-1,few,TRBJ1-2
ASSLGGGPEAF,TRBV5-1,few,TRBJ1-1
ASSYTGDGYT,TRBV18,.,TRBJ1-2
ASSTQVRTGGGYT,TRBV7-8,.,TRBJ1-2
ASGLVVGGTNEKLF,TRBV12-5,.,TRBJ1-4
ASREVGGAQH,TRBV19,few,TRBJ1-5
ASSLRDNYEQY,TRBV11-3,.,TRBJ2-7
ASSLVRTSNEQF,TRBV5-1,.,TRBJ2-1
ASRPFPGLAYNEQF,TRBV5-1,few,TRBJ2-1
ATQDVGGRGGNTIY,TRBV24-1,.,TRBJ1-3